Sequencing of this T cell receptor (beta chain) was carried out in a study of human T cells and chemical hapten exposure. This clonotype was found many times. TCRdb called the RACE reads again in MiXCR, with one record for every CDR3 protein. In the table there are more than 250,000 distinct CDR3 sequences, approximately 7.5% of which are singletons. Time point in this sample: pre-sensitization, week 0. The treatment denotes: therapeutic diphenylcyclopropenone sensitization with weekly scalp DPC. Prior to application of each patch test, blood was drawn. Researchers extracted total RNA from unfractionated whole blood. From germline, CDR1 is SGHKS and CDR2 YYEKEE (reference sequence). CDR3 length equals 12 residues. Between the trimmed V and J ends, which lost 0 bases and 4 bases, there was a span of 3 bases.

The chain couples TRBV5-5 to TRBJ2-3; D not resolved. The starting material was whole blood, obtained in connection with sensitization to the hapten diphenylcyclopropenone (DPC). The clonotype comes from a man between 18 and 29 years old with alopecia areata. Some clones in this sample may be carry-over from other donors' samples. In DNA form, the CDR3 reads TGTGCCAGCAGCTTGGAAGCAGATACGCAGTATTTT. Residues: CASSLEADTQYF.